A selection of T cell receptor beta chains follows, all from one sample in a study of CD4 T cells in relation to SARS-CoV-2 and coronaviruses. These TCRs are of unknown antigen specificity. Method: immunoSEQ multiplex PCR; TCRdb's copy keeps in-frame clones and lacks some. The sample lists 20,000 to 25,000 clones; roughly 74% were seen once. Specimen: CD4+ T cells from PBMCs, cultured in vitro. Every receptor here comes from a human donor in good health. Both conserved end residues are part of each CDR3. D genes are given only for firm matches. Clone size, where shown, is once, few, many, or a class for clones that have expanded.

cdr3_aa	cdr3_nt	clone_size	d_call	v_call	j_call
CASSRREGLYF	TGTGCCAGCTCACGTCGGGAGGGCCTGTACTTC	.	TRBD2	TRBV18	TRBJ2-7
CASRLDSYTDTQYF	TGTGCCAGCAGGTTAGACAGCTACACAGATACGCAGTATTTT	few	.	TRBV6-5	TRBJ2-3
CASEGVTEAFF	TGTGCCAGCGAAGGTGTTACTGAAGCTTTCTTT	.	.	TRBV28	TRBJ1-1
CASSSDRGLDTGELFF	TGTGCCAGTAGTAGCGACAGGGGGCTGGACACCGGGGAGCTGTTTTTT	.	TRBD1	TRBV19	TRBJ2-2
CASNRGGEKSEKLFF	TGTGCCAGCAACCGAGGGGGGGAAAAAAGTGAAAAACTGTTTTTT	.	.	TRBV9	TRBJ1-4
CARSGKTEYNEQFF	TGTGCCAGAAGCGGAAAAACAGAGTACAATGAGCAGTTCTTC	.	.	TRBV5-3	TRBJ2-1
CAISESFWPEAFF	TGTGCCATCAGTGAGTCCTTTTGGCCTGAAGCTTTCTTT	.	.	TRBV10-3	TRBJ1-1
CATQTSGRFVGEQFF	TGTGCCACCCAGACTAGCGGGAGATTTGTCGGTGAGCAGTTCTTC	few	TRBD2	TRBV2	TRBJ2-1
CASSQARGSSYNEQFF	TGTGCCAGCAGCCAGGCTCGGGGGAGTTCCTACAATGAGCAGTTCTTC	.	.	TRBV3-1/TRBV3-2	TRBJ2-1
CASSLIKVTGAHGQFF	TGTGCCAGCAGCCTGATCAAAGTGACGGGGGCACACGGGCAGTTCTTC	.	.	TRBV7-9	TRBJ2-1
CSSGGGLEAFF	TGCAGTTCAGGTGGGGGGCTAGAAGCTTTCTTT	.	.	TRBV20-1	TRBJ1-1
CASNSGGSQETQYF	TGTGCCAGCAACAGTGGGGGCAGCCAAGAGACCCAGTACTTC	.	.	TRBV5-4	TRBJ2-5
CASSQAWRGRSNEQFF	TGTGCCAGCAGCCAAGCATGGAGGGGGCGCTCAAATGAGCAGTTCTTC	.	.	TRBV3-1/TRBV3-2	TRBJ2-1
CASSQELAGGSEQFF	TGTGCCAGCAGCCAAGAACTAGCGGGAGGGAGCGAGCAGTTCTTC	.	TRBD2	TRBV7-7	TRBJ2-1
CASSDGLVNHRGRNTEAFF	TGTGCCAGCAGCGACGGATTAGTGAACCACAGGGGGCGGAACACTGAAGCTTTCTTT	few	TRBD1	TRBV7-3	TRBJ1-1
CASSFVPGNGYTF	TGTGCCAGCAGCTTTGTTCCAGGGAATGGCTACACCTTC	.	.	TRBV5-6	TRBJ1-2
CASSVAPSGVGLNTGELFF	TGTGCCAGCAGCGTAGCCCCTAGCGGGGTCGGCTTGAACACCGGGGAGCTGTTTTTT	.	TRBD2	TRBV9	TRBJ2-2
CASSQGLAGNEQFF	TGTGCCAGCAGCCAGGGACTAGCGGGAAATGAGCAGTTCTTC	.	TRBD2	TRBV4-2	TRBJ2-1
CASSAAQADEKLFF	TGTGCCAGCAGTGCGGCCCAAGCGGATGAAAAACTGTTTTTT	.	.	TRBV2	TRBJ1-4
CASSPGPDRANTEAFF	TGTGCCAGCAGCCCCGGACCGGACAGAGCGAACACTGAAGCTTTCTTT	few	.	TRBV7-9	TRBJ1-1
CASGLYTSGTDTQYF	TGTGCTAGTGGTTTGTACACCTCCGGCACAGATACGCAGTATTTT	once	.	TRBV12-5	TRBJ2-3
CASGFGTSGRGTDTQYF	TGTGCTAGTGGTTTTGGGACTAGCGGGAGGGGCACAGATACGCAGTATTTT	.	TRBD2	TRBV12-5	TRBJ2-3
CASSLDRPSGSLGGTQYF	TGTGCCAGCAGCCTAGACCGGCCTAGCGGGAGTCTGGGTGGTACGCAGTATTTT	.	TRBD2	TRBV7-3	TRBJ2-3
CASRKGLAVSYEQYF	TGTGCCAGTAGAAAGGGACTAGCCGTCTCTTACGAGCAGTACTTC	once	TRBD2	TRBV19	TRBJ2-7
CASSLEGQTGNTIYF	TGTGCCAGCAGCTTAGAGGGACAGACTGGAAACACCATATATTTT	few	TRBD1	TRBV7-8	TRBJ1-3
CASTGQGAYNEQFF	TGCGCCAGCACAGGACAGGGCGCATACAATGAGCAGTTCTTC	.	TRBD1	TRBV5-1	TRBJ2-1
CASSEIWNSPLHF	TGTGCCAGCAGTGAAATTTGGAATTCACCCCTCCACTTT	.	.	TRBV6-1	TRBJ1-6
CASSETLIQTYNEQFF	TGTGCCAGCAGTGAGACCCTGATTCAAACCTACAATGAGCAGTTCTTC	.	.	TRBV6-1	TRBJ2-1
CASSVGRQQDGPLHF	TGTGCCAGCAGCGTAGGGAGACAGCAGGACGGACCCCTCCACTTT	.	.	TRBV9	TRBJ1-6
CASSQTTGPYSGANVLTF	TGCGCCAGCAGCCAAACGACAGGGCCATACTCTGGGGCCAACGTCCTGACTTTC	.	TRBD1	TRBV4-1	TRBJ2-6
CASSPKSREETQYF	TGTGCCAGCAGCCCCAAATCGAGGGAGGAGACCCAGTACTTC	once	.	TRBV5-6	TRBJ2-5
CATNTITGVYNEQFF	TGTGCCACCAACACGATTACGGGAGTATACAATGAGCAGTTCTTC	.	.	TRBV19	TRBJ2-1
CAISEPLAGGLKESTDTQYF	TGTGCCATCAGTGAGCCGCTGGCGGGAGGGCTTAAAGAAAGCACAGATACGCAGTATTTT	.	TRBD2	TRBV10-3	TRBJ2-3
CAISGRTGKSYEQYF	TGTGCCATCAGTGGGCGGACAGGGAAATCCTACGAGCAGTACTTC	.	TRBD1	TRBV10-3	TRBJ2-7
CASSLVGSYTGELFF	TGTGCCAGCAGCTTAGTTGGCAGCTACACCGGGGAGCTGTTTTTT	few	.	TRBV7-6	TRBJ2-2
CASSLETQGVGEQYF	TGCGCCAGCAGCTTGGAAACCCAGGGGGTTGGCGAGCAGTACTTC	.	TRBD1	TRBV5-1	TRBJ2-7
CASTRTPGQGNIQYF	TGTGCCAGCACCCGAACTCCGGGACAGGGAAACATTCAGTACTTC	once	TRBD1	TRBV19	TRBJ2-4
CASSLREGGNSPLHF	TGCGCCAGCAGCCTCCGAGAGGGAGGTAATTCACCCCTCCACTTT	.	.	TRBV4-1	TRBJ1-6
CASGSGSRLVQPQHF	TGTGCCAGTGGATCTGGGTCTCGACTGGTACAGCCCCAGCATTTT	few	.	TRBV19	TRBJ1-5
CSVGGLAGGTYEQYF	TGCAGCGTGGGGGGTCTAGCGGGAGGAACCTACGAGCAGTACTTC	.	TRBD2	TRBV29-1	TRBJ2-7
CASSSPKRRDSNQPQHF	TGTGCCAGCAGTTCCCCAAAACGACGGGATAGCAATCAGCCCCAGCATTTT	.	.	TRBV28	TRBJ1-5
CASLWAMGQGNGYTF	TGTGCCAGCCTGTGGGCGATGGGACAGGGGAATGGCTACACCTTC	.	TRBD1	TRBV19	TRBJ1-2
CASSDEGGNQPQHF	TGTGCCAGCAGTGACGAGGGGGGCAATCAGCCCCAGCATTTT	.	.	TRBV2	TRBJ1-5
CAWTQGDEQYF	TGTGCCTGGACACAGGGAGACGAGCAGTACTTC	.	.	TRBV30	TRBJ2-7
CATSYGQESYEQYF	TGTGCCACCAGCTATGGACAGGAATCCTACGAGCAGTACTTC	.	TRBD1	TRBV19	TRBJ2-7
CASSFGDASYEQYF	TGTGCCAGCAGTTTTGGGGACGCCTCCTACGAGCAGTACTTC	.	.	TRBV28	TRBJ2-7
CASSSRTSGQYNEQFF	TGTGCCAGCAGCTCTAGGACTAGCGGACAATACAATGAGCAGTTCTTC	.	TRBD2	TRBV7-8	TRBJ2-1
CASSLAGDTEAFF	TGCGCCAGCAGCTTGGCCGGCGACACTGAAGCTTTCTTT	.	.	TRBV5-1	TRBJ1-1
CASSLRGRQPQHF	TGTGCCAGCAGCCTCAGGGGGCGACAGCCCCAGCATTTT	few	TRBD1	TRBV7-8	TRBJ1-5
CATSTLRDSPLHF	TGTGCCACCAGCACATTACGGGATTCACCCCTCCACTTT	few	.	TRBV15	TRBJ1-6
CASSVSGRDYGYTF	TGTGCCAGCAGCGTATCTGGTCGGGACTATGGCTACACCTTC	.	.	TRBV9	TRBJ1-2
CASSYAVEQYF	TGTGCCAGCAGTTATGCGGTCGAGCAGTACTTC	once	.	TRBV12-3/TRBV12-4	TRBJ2-7
CASSWDSNQPQHF	TGTGCCAGCAGCTGGGATAGCAATCAGCCCCAGCATTTT	few	.	TRBV5-4	TRBJ1-5
CAISASEWETEAFF	TGTGCCATCAGTGCGTCGGAGTGGGAGACTGAAGCTTTCTTT	.	.	TRBV10-3	TRBJ1-1
CASSLSSTNEKLFF	TGCGCCAGCAGCTTGAGCTCAACTAATGAAAAACTGTTTTTT	.	.	TRBV5-1	TRBJ1-4
CASSIVPSGLGTDTQYF	TGTGCCAGTAGTATAGTTCCGAGCGGGCTGGGCACAGATACGCAGTATTTT	.	.	TRBV19	TRBJ2-3
CASSIDPGRRFNYGYTF	TGTGCCAGTAGTATAGACCCGGGCCGCCGGTTTAACTATGGCTACACCTTC	.	.	TRBV19	TRBJ1-2